The entry below gives a single TCR beta chain sequence along with its context. This sample stems from a study of blood T cell repertoires in COVID-19. Measured with immunoSEQ multiplex PCR; TCRdb has only the in-frame clones, and not every one. The sample lists 30,000 or so clones, about four fifths occurring once. This CDR3 is 13 amino acids long. Trimming removed 3 bases from V and 6 bases from J, with 9 bases in between. Germline CDR1 is MNHEY and CDR2 is SMNVEV (reference sequence). The source material was peripheral blood. This sequence originates from a man at least 80 years old with active or convalescent COVID-19. This chain uses TRBV27 with TRBJ2-1; a possible D gene is TRBD2 (6 bases). Written as DNA, the CDR3 is TGTGCCAGCAGTTTCCTGACTAGCAATGAGCAGTTCTTC. It codes for CASSFLTSNEQFF.